The 27 T cell receptor beta chains listed next were all sequenced from one sample in a study of blood T cell repertoires in COVID-19. Data came from immunoSEQ multiplex PCR; TCRdb stores just in-frame clones and leaves some out. The sample lists under 45,000 clones, around 85% occurring once. Source material: peripheral blood. The receptors were sampled from a man aged 45-65 years with active COVID-19.

This clone has just one count. V and J are TRBV5-4 and TRBJ1-5; 11 bases align to TRBD1. The CDR3 is 17 amino acids. After removal of 2 bases from V and 1 base from J, the junction contained 5 bases not matched to a gene. Per germline, CDR1 SGHNT and CDR2 YYREEE (reference sequence). In DNA, the CDR3 is TGTGCCAGCAGCTTAGGACAGGGGGCATTAAGCAATCAGCCCCAGCATTTT. Amino acids: CASSLGQGALSNQPQHF.

The V gene is TRBV5-1, the J gene TRBJ1-1; no reliable D call. Trimming stripped 0 bases from V and 4 bases from J, with 13 bases between. The germline gives CDR1 SGHRS, CDR2 YFSETQ. The CDR3 spans 15 residues. CDR3 region: CASSLGIGGGTEAFF. DNA of the CDR3: TGCGCCAGCAGCTTGGGGATCGGTGGAGGCACTGAAGCTTTCTTT.

This clone was counted a few times. J is TRBJ2-3 and V is TRBV30, with D perhaps matching TRBD2 (6 bases). The germline CDR1 and CDR2 sequences are GTSNPN and SVGIG (reference sequence). This CDR3 comprises 14 residues. Trimming pared 5 bases from V and 5 bases from J, leaving 17 bases between. CDR3 sequence (DNA): TGTGCCTGGGACCTAGCGCCCCCCGGAGATACGCAGTATTTT. This encodes CAWDLAPPGDTQYF.

The chain links TRBV11-3 to TRBJ2-1, with D possibly matching TRBD1 (6 bases). Trimming cost V 5 bases and J 8 bases, with 16 bases left between them. The CDR3 runs to 14 residues. Per the germline V gene, CDR1 is SGHNT and CDR2 is YENEEA. CDR3 in DNA: TGTGCCAGCAGCCTCGAGGACAGCCGCGATGAGCAGTTCTTC. Translated, it gives CASSLEDSRDEQFF.

V usage is TRBV6-5 and J usage is TRBJ1-5, with a weak D call TRBD1 (6 bases). Between the trimmed V and J ends, which lost 9 bases and 7 bases, there was a span of 19 bases. From germline, CDR1 is MNHEY and CDR2 SVGAGI. The CDR3 consists of 14 residues. CDR3 region: CASAAGGGFQPQHF. The CDR3, as DNA: TGTGCCAGTGCAGCGGGGGGGGGCTTCCAGCCCCAGCATTTT.

This chain joins TRBV2 and TRBJ2-5; a weak D match, TRBD2 (6 bases). The germline V gene has CDR1 SNHLY and CDR2 FYNNEI. The CDR3 runs to 15 residues. Trimming shortened V by 2 bases and J by 7 bases, and 17 bases separated the two germline ends. CDR3 region: CASSELRGTEGTQYF. CDR3 bases: TGTGCCAGCAGTGAATTAAGAGGGACTGAGGGGACCCAGTACTTC.

The chain combines TRBV9 with TRBJ2-7; TRBD2 matches at 9 bases. V lost 0 bases and J lost 3; bases outside the gene matches: 1. Per germline, CDR1 SGDLS and CDR2 YYNGEE. The CDR3 is 14 residues long. The CDR3 DNA sequence: TGTGCCAGCAGCGTAGGGCGGGGGGGCTACGAGCAGTACTTC. Its protein product is CASSVGRGGYEQYF.

This chain connects TRBV30 to TRBJ1-1; a possible D gene is TRBD1 (6 bases). The V and J ends lost 5 bases and 7 bases respectively, with 14 bases between them. The germline V gene encodes CDR1 GTSNPN and CDR2 SVGIG (reference sequence). CDR3 length: 12 residues. The CDR3 region is CAWGRGVGEAFF. For the CDR3, the DNA is TGTGCCTGGGGCAGGGGTGTGGGTGAAGCTTTCTTT.

This clone was counted a single time. V gene TRBV2 combines with J gene TRBJ1-5; TRBD1 might be the D (6 bases). With 3 bases removed from V and 6 bases from J, the gap between germline ends came to 21 bases. The CDR3 is made up of 17 amino acids. Germline V gives CDR1 SNHLY, CDR2 FYNNEI. Here the CDR3 DNA reads TGTGCCAGCAGTGACACATTGACAGGAGAGCATGGTCAGCCCCAGCATTTT. Translation: CASSDTLTGEHGQPQHF.

The CDR3 here is CAISREGPYEQYF. CDR3 bases: TGTGCCATCTCGCGGGAGGGACCCTACGAGCAGTACTTC. The chain employs TRBV10-3 and TRBJ2-7; 9 bases align to TRBD2. This CDR3 is built from 13 residues. J gave up 2 bases and V 8 bases, and 4 bases lay outside the gene matches. Germline lookup yields CDR1 ENHRY and CDR2 SYGVKD.

The rearrangement joins TRBV18 to TRBJ2-3, with TRBD1 identical over 11 bases. The trim removed 3 bases at V and 6 bases at J, leaving 11 bases unmatched. There are 17 residues in the CDR3. CDR1 is KGHSH and CDR2 is LQKENI in the germline V gene. In DNA, the CDR3 is TGTGCCAGCTCACCCGGTTTTCGGGACAGGGGGAAGGATACGCAGTATTTT. The encoded protein is CASSPGFRDRGKDTQYF.

The genes are TRBV29-1 and TRBJ2-5; 8 bases line up with TRBD2. CDR1 SQVTM and CDR2 ANQGSEA come from the germline V gene. The V and J ends lost 4 bases and 2 bases, in that order; junction bases with no gene match: 0. CDR3 length: 12 amino acids. CDR3 coding DNA: TGCAGCGTTGCGGGGGGGCAAGAGACCCAGTACTTC. It translates to CSVAGGQETQYF.

The genes are TRBV11-2 and TRBJ2-1; 10 bases align to TRBD2. This CDR3 is 18 amino acids long. Trimming cost V 5 bases and J 9 bases; bases outside gene matches: 19. Germline V lookup: CDR1 SGHAT, CDR2 FQNNGV. CDR3 sequence reads: CASSPKLRERGGLSEQFF. The CDR3 region has the DNA TGTGCCAGCAGCCCCAAACTCCGGGAGCGGGGGGGCCTCAGTGAGCAGTTCTTC.

The chain employs TRBV18 and TRBJ1-2; TRBD1 aligns across 7 bases. The CDR3 has 13 amino acids. CDR1 is KGHSH and CDR2 is LQKENI in the germline V gene. Losses at the gene ends were 4 bases for V and 3 bases for J; bases not matched to a gene: 2. CDR3 coding DNA: TGTGCCAGCTCACGACAGGGAGACTATGGCTACACCTTC. Protein: CASSRQGDYGYTF.

The CDR3 sequence is CAWFRDRGRRGANVLTF. CDR3 DNA sequence: TGTGCCTGGTTCCGGGACAGGGGGCGCCGTGGGGCCAACGTCCTGACTTTC. The chain uses TRBV30 and TRBJ2-6; 12 bases align to TRBD1. The CDR3 has 17 residues. The germline gives CDR1 GTSNPN, CDR2 SVGIG (reference sequence). After removal of 5 bases from V and 3 bases from J, the junction contained 8 bases not matched to a gene.

The chain recombines TRBV13 with TRBJ2-7; 9 bases are a match to TRBD1. Trimming removed 6 bases from V and 5 bases from J; junction bases left unmatched: 8. Germline-derived CDR1 and CDR2 are PRHDT and FYEKMQ (reference sequence). This CDR3 is built from 14 residues. CDR3 region: CASRRGQGTHEQYF. The CDR3 DNA reads as TGTGCCAGCAGGAGGGGACAGGGTACGCACGAGCAGTACTTC. The full variable domain, completed using reference TRBV13 and TRBJ2-7, is AAGVIQSPRHLIKEKRETATLKCYPIPRHDTVYWYQQGPGQDPQFLISFYEKMQSDKGSIPDRFSAQQFSDYHSELNMSSLELGDSALYFCASRRGQGTHEQYFGPGTRLTVT.

The V gene is TRBV18, the J gene TRBJ1-5; the D is unclear. V was trimmed by 4 bases and J by 3 bases, leaving 10 bases between them. The CDR3 sequence is 14 residues long. Germline CDR1 KGHSH, CDR2 LQKENI. CDR3 in amino acids: CASSLGRDNQPQHF. As DNA, the CDR3 is TGTGCCAGCTCACTCGGACGGGACAATCAGCCCCAGCATTTT.

The chain uses TRBV7-9 and TRBJ2-3; possible D gene TRBD1, 6 bases. Looked up from germline, CDR1 is SEHNR and CDR2 is FQNEAQ (reference sequence). The V end lost 5 bases, the J end lost 0 bases, and 9 bases lay between the germline ends. CDR3 size: 14 residues. For the CDR3, the DNA is TGTGCCAGCAGCCTCCAGGGGAGCACAGATACGCAGTATTTT. The encoded protein is CASSLQGSTDTQYF.

This sequence joins TRBV11-2 and TRBJ2-1; D not resolved. V lost 3 bases to trimming and J lost 5 bases, with 11 bases between them. In germline, CDR1 is SGHAT, CDR2 FQNNGV. The length of the CDR3 is 14 residues. The CDR3 bases are TGTGCCAGCAGCTTTAATCTAGTAAACAATGAGCAGTTCTTC. Protein sequence: CASSFNLVNNEQFF.

V gene TRBV18 combines with J gene TRBJ2-3, with 10 bases that match TRBD2. The germline gives CDR1 KGHSH, CDR2 LQKENI. Trimming took 6 bases from V and 0 from J; bases not matched to a gene: 3. The CDR3 contains 15 residues. CDR3 in DNA: TGTGCCAGCTCGGGACTAGCGACGAGCACAGATACGCAGTATTTT. This sequence encodes CASSGLATSTDTQYF. The full variable domain, with the rest looked up from reference TRBV18 and TRBJ2-3, is NAGVMQNPRHLVRRRGQEARLRCSPMKGHSHVYWYRQLPEEGLKFMVYLQKENIIDESGMPKERFSAEFPKEGPSILRIQQVVRGDSAAYFCASSGLATSTDTQYFGPGTRLTVL.

The chain employs TRBV4-3 and TRBJ2-2; 7 bases are shared with TRBD1. This CDR3 region has 15 residues. Germline V gives CDR1 LGHNA, CDR2 YSLEER. Trimming removed 7 bases from V and 2 bases from J; junction bases left unmatched: 7. The DNA for the CDR3 is TGCGCCAGCAACCCCGGGACAGCAAACACCGGGGAGCTGTTTTTT. Translating it yields CASNPGTANTGELFF.

In DNA, the CDR3 is TGTGCCAGCAGCAAAGGGACAGGGGGCGAAACCGGGGAGCTGTTTTTT. Its protein is CASSKGTGGETGELFF. The chain couples TRBV7-6 to TRBJ2-2; 12 bases match TRBD1. The trim removed 5 bases at V and 5 bases at J, leaving 6 bases unmatched. The CDR3 contains 16 residues. Looked up from germline, CDR1 is SGHVS and CDR2 is FNYEAQ. The entire variable domain, with the rest obtained from reference TRBV7-6 and TRBJ2-2, is as follows: GAGVSQSPRYKVTKRGQDVALRCDPISGHVSLYWYRQALGQGPEFLTYFNYEAQQDKSGLPNDRFSAERPEGSISTLTIQRTEQRDSAMYRCASSKGTGGETGELFFGEGSRLTVL.

The gene calls are TRBV9 and TRBJ2-7, with 10 bases lining up with TRBD1. The V gene end was trimmed by 0 bases and the J gene end by 5 bases; junction bases not matched to a gene: 2. Germline assignment: CDR1 SGDLS and CDR2 YYNGEE. CDR3 length equals 14 residues. The CDR3 coding sequence is TGTGCCAGCAGCGTAGGGACAGGGGGGCACGAGCAGTACTTC. Translating gives CASSVGTGGHEQYF.

The J gene is TRBJ1-5, the V gene TRBV5-5; D unresolved. The CDR3 extends over 16 amino acids. The V end lost 1 base, the J end lost 4 bases, and 15 bases lay between the germline ends. Per the germline V gene, CDR1 is SGHKS and CDR2 is YYEKEE (reference sequence). In nucleotides, the CDR3 is TGTGCCAGCAGCTTGTTTTCTGGGCGGGAAAATCAGCCCCAGCATTTT. Its translation is CASSLFSGRENQPQHF.

The V call is TRBV30, the J call TRBJ2-1; 10 bases align to TRBD1. The ends lost 0 bases at V and 5 bases at J; junction bases unmatched: 7. Germline loops: CDR1 GTSNPN, CDR2 SVGIG (reference sequence). The CDR3 is 16 amino acids. CDR3 nucleotide sequence: TGTGCCTGGAGTGTTACCCGGACAGGGGGAAACAATGAGCAGTTCTTC. It specifies CAWSVTRTGGNNEQFF.

This chain connects TRBV15 to TRBJ1-3, with TRBD1 as a possible D gene (5 bases). Germline V CDR1 and CDR2: LNHNV, YYDKDF (reference sequence). CDR3 length: 17 amino acids. Trimming left V 0 bases short and J 2 bases short, with 14 bases between. The CDR3 reads CATSRDRRGATGNTIYF. CDR3 nucleotides: TGTGCCACCAGCAGAGATCGGAGGGGTGCTACTGGAAACACCATATATTTT.

Here the CDR3 reads CASGQGEQFF. The CDR3 DNA follows: TGTGCCAGCGGACAGGGGGAGCAGTTCTTC. The chain links TRBV2 to TRBJ2-1, with 9 bases aligning to TRBD1. The length of the CDR3 is 10 residues. Germline loops: CDR1 SNHLY, CDR2 FYNNEI. Trimming removed 8 bases from V and 10 bases from J; junction bases left unmatched: 0.